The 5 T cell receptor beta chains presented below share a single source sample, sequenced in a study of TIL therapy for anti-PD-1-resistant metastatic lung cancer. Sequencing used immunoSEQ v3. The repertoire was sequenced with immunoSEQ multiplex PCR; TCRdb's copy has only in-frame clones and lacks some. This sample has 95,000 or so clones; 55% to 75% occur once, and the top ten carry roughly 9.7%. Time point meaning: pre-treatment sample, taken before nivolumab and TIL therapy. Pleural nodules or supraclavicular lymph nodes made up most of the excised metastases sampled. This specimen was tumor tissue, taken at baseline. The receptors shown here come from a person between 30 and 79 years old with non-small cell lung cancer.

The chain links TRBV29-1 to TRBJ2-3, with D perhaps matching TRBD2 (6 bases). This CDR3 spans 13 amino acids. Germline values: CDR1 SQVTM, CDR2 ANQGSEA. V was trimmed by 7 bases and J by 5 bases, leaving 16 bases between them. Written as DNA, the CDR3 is TGCAGCGAAATCGGGAGTAGCTTAGATACGCAGTATTTT. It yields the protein CSEIGSSLDTQYF.

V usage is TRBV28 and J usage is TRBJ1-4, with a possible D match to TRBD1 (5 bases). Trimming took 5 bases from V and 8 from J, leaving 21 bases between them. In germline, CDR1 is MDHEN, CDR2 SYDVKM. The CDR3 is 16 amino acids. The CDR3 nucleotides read TGTGCCAGCAGTAGCAAGCCGGGTGGGGCCGACGAAAAACTGTTTTTT. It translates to CASSSKPGGADEKLFF.

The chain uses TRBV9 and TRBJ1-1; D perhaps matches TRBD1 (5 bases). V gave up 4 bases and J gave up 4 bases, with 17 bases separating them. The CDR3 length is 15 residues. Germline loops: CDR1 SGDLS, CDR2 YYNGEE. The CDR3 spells CASSPRHGQGTEAFF. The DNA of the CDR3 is TGTGCCAGCAGCCCCCGGCACGGACAAGGCACTGAAGCTTTCTTT.

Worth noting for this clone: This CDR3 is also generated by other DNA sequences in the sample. CDR3 amino acids: CASSIGGKKLFF. The DNA of the CDR3 is TGTGCCAGTAGTATAGGAGGGAAAAAACTGTTTTTT. This chain links TRBV19 with TRBJ1-4; D gene unclear. The CDR3 consists of 12 residues. Between the trimmed V and J ends, which lost 1 base and 9 bases, there was a span of 6 bases. CDR1 and CDR2 from the germline V gene are LNHDA and SQIVND (reference sequence).

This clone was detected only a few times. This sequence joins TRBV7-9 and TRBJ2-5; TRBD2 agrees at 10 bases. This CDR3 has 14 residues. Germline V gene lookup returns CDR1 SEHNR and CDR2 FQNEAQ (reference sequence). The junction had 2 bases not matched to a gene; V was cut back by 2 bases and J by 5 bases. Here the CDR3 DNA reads TGTGCCAGCAGCTTACTAGCGGGAGCGGAGACCCAGTACTTC. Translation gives CASSLLAGAETQYF.